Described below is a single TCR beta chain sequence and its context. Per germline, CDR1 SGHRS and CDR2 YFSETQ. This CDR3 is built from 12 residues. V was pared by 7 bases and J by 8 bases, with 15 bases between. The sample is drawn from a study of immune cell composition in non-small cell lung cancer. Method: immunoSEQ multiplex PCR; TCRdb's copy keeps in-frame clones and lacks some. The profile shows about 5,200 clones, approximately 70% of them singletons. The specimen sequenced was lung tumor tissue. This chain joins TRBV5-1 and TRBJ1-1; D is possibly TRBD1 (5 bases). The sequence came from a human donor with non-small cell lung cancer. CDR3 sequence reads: CASGPRGTEAFF. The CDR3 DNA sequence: TGCGCCAGCGGACCTCGGGGGACGGAAGCTTTCTTT.